Below, 14 T cell receptor beta chains from the same sample are listed, as sequenced in a study of CD8 T cells in ankylosing spondylitis. Each CDR3 protein is one row after TCRdb ran MiXCR on the 5' RACE reads. This table holds around 490,000 distinct CDR3 sequences, roughly 5.3% found once. Antigen specificity for these receptors is unknown. Regarding the study as a whole: Several highly homologous variants made up a TCR beta motif that seemed to typify ankylosing spondylitis blood.

Sequenced material: blood, either unsorted or a sorted T cell fraction (not recorded which). All receptors come from a male donor with ankylosing spondylitis.

In this sample, this clonotype turned up many times. The chain couples TRBV4-3 to TRBJ2-3, with no clear D. The CDR3 has 13 amino acids. V shed 0 bases and J shed 4 bases, with 5 bases lying between them. CDR1 LGHNA and CDR2 YSLEER come from the germline V gene. The CDR3 DNA reads as TGCGCCAGCAGCCAAGAGGCGGCAGATACGCAGTATTTT. As protein: CASSQEAADTQYF.

The V call is TRBV5-8, the J call TRBJ2-3; possibly TRBD1 for D (6 bases). V was clipped by 3 bases and J by 14 bases, with 16 bases between them. This CDR3 contains 12 residues. Germline loops: CDR1 SGHTS, CDR2 YDEGEE. CDR3: CASSSILGQPYF. The CDR3 DNA follows: TGTGCCAGCAGCTCGATTCTCGGACAGCCGTATTTT.

This clonotype was detected ten times or more. The chain recombines TRBV28 with TRBJ2-1, with a possible D match to TRBD2 (5 bases). V shed 4 bases and J shed 1 base, with 17 bases lying between them. Per germline, CDR1 MDHEN and CDR2 SYDVKM. The CDR3 extends over 17 amino acids. CDR3 loop: CASSSRLTRRSYNEQFF. For the CDR3, the DNA is TGTGCCAGCAGTTCAAGACTAACCCGACGGTCCTACAATGAGCAGTTCTTC.

The V call is TRBV5-6, the J call TRBJ2-7; weak D call: TRBD2 (7 bases). The CDR3 covers 13 residues. Trimming pared 4 bases from V and 4 bases from J, leaving 12 bases between. CDR1 is SGHDT and CDR2 is YYEEEE in the germline V gene. The CDR3 protein is CASSPGGQYEQYF. The CDR3 nucleotides are TGTGCCAGCAGCCCCGGGGGGCAGTACGAGCAGTACTTC.

This clonotype was counted a few times. This sequence joins TRBV11-2 and TRBJ2-3; a possible D gene is TRBD1 (5 bases). V lost 0 bases, J lost 2 bases, and 12 bases lay in between. The CDR3 extends over 16 amino acids. Per germline, CDR1 SGHAT and CDR2 FQNNGV. The CDR3 is CASSLEWQGITDTQYF. CDR3 bases: TGTGCCAGCAGCTTAGAGTGGCAGGGAATCACAGATACGCAGTATTTT.

This clonotype was seen at least ten times. The chain recombines TRBV29-1 with TRBJ2-1; 8 bases are a match to TRBD1. The V and J ends lost 7 bases and 2 bases, in that order; junction bases with no gene match: 16. Germline V gene lookup returns CDR1 SQVTM and CDR2 ANQGSEA. CDR3 length: 17 amino acids. CDR3 nucleotide sequence: TGCAGCGCCCGACAGGGGAAGAGAGGAGGGCCCTACAATGAGCAGTTCTTC. Translated: CSARQGKRGGPYNEQFF.

The V gene is TRBV20-1, the J gene TRBJ1-2, with D maybe TRBD1 (6 bases). Germline values: CDR1 DFQATT, CDR2 SNEGSKA (reference sequence). Trimming took 3 bases from V and 3 from J, leaving 11 bases between them. The length of the CDR3 is 13 residues. The CDR3 is CSARDQGYYGYTF. The CDR3 region has the DNA TGCAGTGCTAGGGATCAGGGGTACTATGGCTACACCTTC.

This clonotype has a count of ten or more. V usage is TRBV5-1 and J usage is TRBJ2-3; D perhaps matches TRBD1 (6 bases). V lost 2 bases and J lost 3, with 13 bases in between. The CDR3 extends over 15 amino acids. Germline CDR1 and CDR2: SGHRS and YFSETQ. DNA of the CDR3: TGCGCCAGCAGCTTAAACAGGGCCGGAACAGATACGCAGTATTTT. Translation gives CASSLNRAGTDTQYF.

This clonotype has a count of ten or more. The chain is built from TRBV20-1 and TRBJ2-1, with 7 bases matching TRBD2. V lost 8 bases and J lost 8; bases outside the gene matches: 15. CDR3 length equals 14 residues. CDR1 and CDR2 (germline): DFQATT, SNEGSKA (reference sequence). CDR3 nucleotide sequence: TGCAGTAGCTACCGGGCGGGAGAAGTCCATGAGCAGTTCTTC. Protein: CSSYRAGEVHEQFF.

This clonotype was found many times. This chain joins TRBV12-3 or TRBV12-4 and TRBJ1-2; D not resolved. V was shortened by 1 base and J by 3 bases, with 12 bases between the two germline ends. CDR3 length: 15 amino acids. The CDR3 coding sequence is TGTGCCAGCAGTTTAGAGGTCGGGTACGACTATGGCTACACCTTC. This encodes CASSLEVGYDYGYTF.

This clonotype was seen at least ten times. V gene TRBV10-3 combines with J gene TRBJ1-1; 8 bases map to TRBD1. Trimming took 7 bases from V and 2 from J; bases not matched to a gene: 6. Germline assignment: CDR1 ENHRY and CDR2 SYGVKD. This CDR3 has 14 residues. Here the CDR3 DNA reads TGTGCCATCAAGGGACAGGCTACCAACACTGAAGCTTTCTTT. Amino acids: CAIKGQATNTEAFF.

Ten or more counts support this clonotype. This chain uses TRBV4-3 with TRBJ1-1; perhaps TRBD1 as D (5 bases). Trimming cost V 0 bases and J 5 bases, with 10 bases left between them. Germline lookup yields CDR1 LGHNA and CDR2 YSLEER. The CDR3 consists of 14 residues. The CDR3: CASSQDGGGTEAFF. The DNA of the CDR3 is TGCGCCAGCAGCCAAGATGGGGGGGGGACTGAAGCTTTCTTT.

This clonotype was seen ten or more times. This chain joins TRBV24-1 and TRBJ2-3, with a possible D match to TRBD2 (5 bases). V lost 5 bases and J 3 bases, leaving 5 bases between the germline ends. From germline, CDR1 is KGHDR and CDR2 SFDVKD. The CDR3 sequence is 12 residues long. CDR3 DNA: TGTGCCACCAGTGGGGAGACAGATACGCAGTATTTT. Protein sequence: CATSGETDTQYF.

This clonotype was seen repeatedly, ten times or more. The chain couples TRBV28 to TRBJ2-7, with D possibly being TRBD1 (5 bases). Trimming left V 4 bases short and J 0 bases short, with 13 bases between. This CDR3 contains 15 residues. The V gene's germline CDR1 is MDHEN and CDR2 SYDVKM. The CDR3 nucleotides are TGTGCCAGCAGTTCCCCCACAGGATTCTCCTACGAGCAGTACTTC. Translating it yields CASSSPTGFSYEQYF.